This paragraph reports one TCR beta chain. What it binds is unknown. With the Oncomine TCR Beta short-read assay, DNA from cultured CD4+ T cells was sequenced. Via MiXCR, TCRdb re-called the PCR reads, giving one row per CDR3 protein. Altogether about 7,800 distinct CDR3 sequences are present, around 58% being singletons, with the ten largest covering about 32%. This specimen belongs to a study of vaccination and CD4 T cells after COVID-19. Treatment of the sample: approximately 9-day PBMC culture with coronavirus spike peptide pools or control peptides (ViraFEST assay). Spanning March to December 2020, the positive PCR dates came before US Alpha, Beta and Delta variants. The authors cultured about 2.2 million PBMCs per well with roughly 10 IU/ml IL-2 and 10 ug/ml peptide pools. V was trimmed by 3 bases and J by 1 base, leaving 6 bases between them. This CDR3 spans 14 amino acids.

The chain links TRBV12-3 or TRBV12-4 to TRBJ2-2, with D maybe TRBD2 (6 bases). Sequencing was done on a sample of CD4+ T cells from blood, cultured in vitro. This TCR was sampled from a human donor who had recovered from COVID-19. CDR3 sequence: CASSLGGNTGELFF. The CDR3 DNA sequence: TGTGCCAGCAGTTTGGGGGGGAACACCGGGGAGCTGTTTTTT.